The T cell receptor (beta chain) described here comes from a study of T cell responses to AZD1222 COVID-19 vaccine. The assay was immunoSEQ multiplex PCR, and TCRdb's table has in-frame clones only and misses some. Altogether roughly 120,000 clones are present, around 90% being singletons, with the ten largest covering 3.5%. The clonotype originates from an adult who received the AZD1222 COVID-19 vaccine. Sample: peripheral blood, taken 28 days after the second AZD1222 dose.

This chain's CDR3 is CASSYSQGANGYTF. In nucleotides, the CDR3 is TGTGCCAGCAGTTACTCCCAGGGGGCGAATGGCTACACCTTC. This chain links TRBV6-5 with TRBJ1-2; 8 bases match TRBD1. The CDR3 is made up of 14 amino acids. Germline V gives CDR1 MNHEY, CDR2 SVGAGI. J lost 6 bases, V lost 0 bases, and 3 bases had no gene match.